The 2 T cell receptor beta chains in this list originate from one sample, sequenced in a study of long-term antiretroviral therapy in people with HIV. Running of the v3.0 immunoSEQ assay took place at survey level. Here immunoSEQ multiplex PCR was the method, and the copy in TCRdb shows in-frame clones only, minus some. In the table there are approximately 35,000 clones, less than 98% of which are singletons. The sequenced sample was unsorted PBMCs, obtained 6.9 years after starting antiretroviral therapy. The receptors were sampled from a man younger than 45 with HIV.

This clone appeared once. J is TRBJ2-6 and V is TRBV7-3; 7 nucleotides agree with TRBD2. This CDR3 comprises 15 residues. V lost 5 bases, J lost 4 bases, and 5 bases stayed unmatched. The germline V gene has CDR1 SGHTA and CDR2 FQGTGA. The CDR3 bases are TGTGCCAGCAGCCAAGCGGGGTTAGGGGCCAACGTCCTGACTTTC. Translation: CASSQAGLGANVLTF.

The genes are TRBV5-5 and TRBJ1-3; D remains unclear. Per germline, CDR1 SGHKS and CDR2 YYEKEE (reference sequence). The CDR3 loop spans 13 amino acids. Trimming took off 4 bases at V and 0 bases at J, with 5 bases between the two ends. The CDR3 loop is CASSGLSGNTIYF. In nucleotides, the CDR3 is TGTGCCAGCAGCGGGCTCTCTGGAAACACCATATATTTT.